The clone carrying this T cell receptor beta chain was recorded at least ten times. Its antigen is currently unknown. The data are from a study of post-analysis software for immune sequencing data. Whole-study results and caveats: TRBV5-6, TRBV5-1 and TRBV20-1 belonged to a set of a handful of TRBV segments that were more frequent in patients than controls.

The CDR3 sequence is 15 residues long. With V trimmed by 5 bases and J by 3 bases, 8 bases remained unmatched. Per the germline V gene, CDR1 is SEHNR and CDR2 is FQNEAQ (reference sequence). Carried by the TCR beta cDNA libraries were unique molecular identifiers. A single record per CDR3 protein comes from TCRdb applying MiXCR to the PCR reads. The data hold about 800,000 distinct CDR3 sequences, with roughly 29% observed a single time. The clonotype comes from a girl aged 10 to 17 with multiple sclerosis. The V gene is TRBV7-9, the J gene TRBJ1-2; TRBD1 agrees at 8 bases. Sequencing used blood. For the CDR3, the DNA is TGTGCCAGCAGCCCCCAGGGACAGGCGGACTATGGCTACACCTTC. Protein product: CASSPQGQADYGYTF.